Below, 30 T cell receptor beta chains from the same sample are listed, as sequenced in a study of T cells after posttransplantation cyclophosphamide. Some clones are missing from TCRdb's copy, which holds only in-frame ones; the method was immunoSEQ multiplex PCR. The sample carries 15,000 to 20,000 clones, around four fifths recorded once. The source material was memory CD4+ T cells sorted from blood. All receptors derive from a man aged 25 to 40 in good health and a related stem cell transplant donor.

This chain uses TRBV6-1 with TRBJ2-7; TRBD2 is a possible D gene (5 bases). CDR1 and CDR2 from the germline V gene are MNHNS and SASEGT. This CDR3 contains 14 residues. V lost 7 bases, J lost 5 bases, and 18 bases lay in between. CDR3 residues: CASTLGTSSHEQYF. CDR3 DNA sequence: TGTGCCAGCACCCTGGGTACTAGTTCCCACGAGCAGTACTTC.

The chain couples TRBV27 to TRBJ2-5; 8 bases are a match to TRBD1. CDR1 MNHEY and CDR2 SMNVEV come from the germline V gene (reference sequence). The length of the CDR3 is 14 residues. V shed 4 bases, J shed 5 bases, and the junction held 6 bases outside the gene matches. The CDR3, as DNA: TGTGCCAGCAGTTGGACAGGGCGAGGGGAGACCCAGTACTTC. Its translation: CASSWTGRGETQYF.

The chain is built from TRBV28 and TRBJ1-5; weak D call: TRBD1 (5 bases). Germline V gene data show CDR1 as MDHEN and CDR2 as SYDVKM. The CDR3 has 15 amino acids. V was pared by 6 bases and J by 6 bases, with 18 bases between. CDR3 in DNA: TGTGCCAGCAGGTCCCCCAGGGATGTGGGTCAGCCCCAGCATTTT. Encoded protein: CASRSPRDVGQPQHF.

The genes are TRBV6-1 and TRBJ1-3, with D hard to call. The CDR3 has 14 residues. Germline V gene lookup returns CDR1 MNHNS and CDR2 SASEGT. The V end was cut by 5 bases, the J end by 2 bases, with 10 bases between. CDR3 amino acids: CASSSAVAGNTIYF. Here the CDR3 DNA reads TGTGCCAGCAGTTCCGCGGTGGCTGGAAACACCATATATTTT.

This clone appeared once. Other DNA sequences in the same sample also yield this CDR3. The chain has TRBV6-5 and TRBJ1-1, with 7 positions matching TRBD1. Trimming at V came to 0 bases and at J to 4 bases, leaving 2 bases not matched to a gene. CDR3 length equals 14 residues. Per the germline V gene, CDR1 is MNHEY and CDR2 is SVGAGI. CDR3 region: CASSYSGGFTEAFF. The CDR3 nucleotides are TGTGCCAGCAGTTACTCAGGGGGCTTCACTGAAGCTTTCTTT.

The V and J genes are TRBV11-3 and TRBJ2-1; TRBD2 aligns across 8 bases. Germline values: CDR1 SGHNT, CDR2 YENEEA. J gave up 4 bases and V 5 bases, and 10 bases lay outside the gene matches. The CDR3 totals 16 residues. CDR3 DNA: TGTGCCAGCAGCCCTGGGACCGGGAGGGAATACAATGAGCAGTTCTTC. Amino acids: CASSPGTGREYNEQFF.

The J gene is TRBJ1-6, the V gene TRBV25-1; D is undetermined. This CDR3 comprises 14 residues. V shed 7 bases and J shed 7 bases, with 14 bases lying between them. The germline CDR1 and CDR2 sequences are MGHDK and SYGVNS. The CDR3 DNA is TGTGCCAGCACCCAATCCCGGGGAAATTCACCCCTCCACTTT. Its translation is CASTQSRGNSPLHF.

V and J are TRBV9 and TRBJ2-1, with 8 nucleotides matching TRBD1. The CDR3 runs to 16 residues. The V gene end was trimmed by 0 bases and the J gene end by 6 bases; junction bases not matched to a gene: 8. Germline CDR1 reads SGDLS; CDR2 reads YYNGEE. The CDR3 region is CASSVASRTGLNEQFF. The CDR3 bases are TGTGCCAGCAGCGTAGCTAGTAGGACAGGGCTCAATGAGCAGTTCTTC.

The chain is built from TRBV9 and TRBJ2-5; 10 bases are a match to TRBD2. The CDR3 covers 16 residues. Germline V CDR1 and CDR2: SGDLS, YYNGEE. Trimming removed 2 bases from V and 4 bases from J; junction bases left unmatched: 8. The CDR3 coding sequence is TGTGCCAGCAGCGTCGAGCGGGGGGGCTTCCTAGAGACCCAGTACTTC. It codes for CASSVERGGFLETQYF.

The chain uses TRBV5-1 and TRBJ2-3, with 9 bases lining up with TRBD2. Germline V gene data show CDR1 as SGHRS and CDR2 as YFSETQ. V gave up 2 bases and J gave up 5 bases; unmatched junction bases: 6. The CDR3 spans 15 residues. The CDR3 DNA follows: TGCGCCAGCAGCTTACTAGCGGGTAGCTTAGATACGCAGTATTTT. Translating gives CASSLLAGSLDTQYF.

This chain joins TRBV5-1 and TRBJ2-6; D is perhaps TRBD1 (6 bases). V lost 0 bases to trimming and J lost 0 bases, with 10 bases between them. Germline loops: CDR1 SGHRS, CDR2 YFSETQ. The CDR3 consists of 17 residues. The chain's CDR3 is CASSLGQAFSGANVLTF. The CDR3 nucleotides are TGCGCCAGCAGCTTGGGACAGGCATTCTCTGGGGCCAACGTCCTGACTTTC. The full variable domain, completed using reference TRBV5-1 and TRBJ2-6, is KAGVTQTPRYLIKTRGQQVTLSCSPISGHRSVSWYQQTPGQGLQFLFEYFSETQRNKGNFPGRFSGRQFSNSRSEMNVSTLELGDSALYLCASSLGQAFSGANVLTFGAGSRLTVL.

The chain links TRBV28 to TRBJ2-5, with TRBD1 identical over 7 bases. This CDR3 has 14 residues. V lost 10 bases and J lost 0; bases outside the gene matches: 8. Germline CDR1 and CDR2: MDHEN and SYDVKM. The CDR3 region has the DNA TGTGCCACCTCTGGGACAGCGTACCAAGAGACCCAGTACTTC. As protein: CATSGTAYQETQYF.

The rearrangement uses TRBV11-3 and TRBJ1-1, with no clear D. Germline CDR1 reads SGHNT; CDR2 reads YENEEA. The CDR3 sequence is 13 residues long. Trimming shortened V by 5 bases and J by 4 bases, and 11 bases separated the two germline ends. DNA for the CDR3: TGTGCCAGCAGCAGAAACCCGGGCACTGAAGCTTTCTTT. It specifies CASSRNPGTEAFF.

V usage is TRBV18 and J usage is TRBJ2-1; 7 bases line up with TRBD2. The CDR3 contains 15 residues. With V trimmed by 3 bases and J by 8 bases, 10 bases remained unmatched. Germline V lookup: CDR1 KGHSH, CDR2 LQKENI. The CDR3 DNA reads TGTGCCAGCTCACCGAAGCTAGCGGCTTCCGATGAGCAGTTCTTC. This sequence encodes CASSPKLAASDEQFF.

This clone was counted only a few times. This chain joins TRBV7-8 and TRBJ1-1; a possible D gene is TRBD1 (5 bases). The CDR3 consists of 14 residues. V was trimmed by 3 bases and J by 5 bases, leaving 13 bases between them. The germline gives CDR1 SGHVS, CDR2 FQNEAQ. For the CDR3, the DNA is TGTGCCAGCAGCTTCCCCTCAGGGCGTACTGAAGCTTTCTTT. Translating gives CASSFPSGRTEAFF.

With regard to this clone: The sample contains more than one DNA sequence encoding this CDR3. This chain connects TRBV6-6 to TRBJ1-5; possibly TRBD1 for D (5 bases). In germline, CDR1 is MNHNY, CDR2 SVGAGI (reference sequence). The CDR3 has 14 residues. V dropped 6 bases and J dropped 2 bases, with 11 bases sitting between them. The CDR3: CASSFSQGNQPQHF. Written as DNA, the CDR3 is TGTGCCAGCAGCTTCTCACAGGGCAATCAGCCCCAGCATTTT.

This rearrangement joins TRBV11-3 to TRBJ2-1, with 10 bases lining up with TRBD2. With 5 bases clipped from V and 10 bases from J, the junction kept 2 bases outside the gene matches. Germline V CDR1 and CDR2: SGHNT, YENEEA. The length of the CDR3 is 12 residues. Here the CDR3 reads CASSQRGGEQFF. The CDR3 region has the DNA TGTGCCAGCAGCCAGCGGGGGGGCGAGCAGTTCTTC.

V and J are TRBV15 and TRBJ1-5; no clear D gene. The CDR3 has 14 residues. V lost 0 bases and J lost 0, with 3 bases in between. CDR1 is LNHNV and CDR2 is YYDKDF in the germline V gene (reference sequence). The CDR3 here is CATSRDYSNQPQHF. The CDR3, as DNA: TGTGCCACCAGCAGAGATTATAGCAATCAGCCCCAGCATTTT. The full variable domain, with the rest looked up from reference TRBV15 and TRBJ1-5, is DAMVIQNPRYQVTQFGKPVTLSCSQTLNHNVMYWYQQKSSQAPKLLFHYYDKDFNNEADTPDNFQSRRPNTSFCFLDIRSPGLGDTAMYLCATSRDYSNQPQHFGDGTRLSIL.

The J gene is TRBJ2-3, the V gene TRBV13, with TRBD1 matching over 7 bases. CDR3 size: 17 residues. CDR1 is PRHDT, CDR2 FYEKMQ, per germline (reference sequence). The V gene end was trimmed by 5 bases and the J gene end by 3 bases; junction bases not matched to a gene: 14. The CDR3 sequence: CASSPKPTGVLTDTQYF. DNA for the CDR3: TGTGCCAGCAGCCCAAAACCCACAGGGGTTCTGACAGATACGCAGTATTTT.

The V and J genes are TRBV18 and TRBJ2-7; tentatively, D is TRBD1 (6 bases). The CDR3 has 14 residues. V shed 6 bases and J shed 1 base, with 13 bases lying between them. The germline V gene encodes CDR1 KGHSH and CDR2 LQKENI. Written as DNA, the CDR3 is TGTGCCAGCTCCTCACAGGGCGCATCCTACGAGCAGTACTTC. Protein: CASSSQGASYEQYF.

V is TRBV5-5 and J is TRBJ2-1; weak D call: TRBD2 (5 bases). The CDR3 runs to 14 residues. Germline CDR1 is SGHKS and CDR2 is YYEKEE (reference sequence). V gave up 0 bases and J gave up 3 bases, with 7 bases separating them. Here the CDR3 reads CASSLVGDYNEQFF. The CDR3 DNA reads TGTGCCAGCAGCTTGGTCGGGGACTACAATGAGCAGTTCTTC.

The chain links TRBV5-4 to TRBJ1-6; D possibly corresponds to TRBD1 (6 bases). The germline V and J ends were trimmed by 4 bases and 7 bases, with 18 bases remaining between them. CDR3 length: 16 residues. Per the germline V gene, CDR1 is SGHNT and CDR2 is YYREEE (reference sequence). The CDR3 sequence: CASSREGGTMNSPLHF. CDR3 bases: TGTGCCAGCAGCCGGGAGGGGGGTACGATGAATTCACCCCTCCACTTT.

The V and J genes are TRBV25-1 and TRBJ2-5, with 7 bases that match TRBD2. Trimming took 10 bases from V and 2 from J; bases not matched to a gene: 13. There are 15 residues in the CDR3. Germline V CDR1 and CDR2: MGHDK, SYGVNS. The CDR3 DNA reads TGTGCCACCAAGAAGTGGGGGGGAAGGCAAGAGACCCAGTACTTC. It yields the protein CATKKWGGRQETQYF.

There are a few counts of this clone. The chain employs TRBV29-1 and TRBJ2-1, with D possibly being TRBD1 (6 bases). Trimming removed 0 bases from V and 6 bases from J, with 15 bases in between. The germline V gene has CDR1 SQVTM and CDR2 ANQGSEA. This CDR3 comprises 15 residues. This chain's CDR3 is CSVEELGGAPNEQFF. The CDR3 nucleotides read TGCAGCGTTGAAGAGCTTGGGGGCGCCCCCAATGAGCAGTTCTTC.

The genes are TRBV5-4 and TRBJ1-6, with 7 bases that match TRBD1. Germline CDR1 and CDR2: SGHNT and YYREEE (reference sequence). The CDR3 totals 16 residues. J lost 3 bases, V lost 3 bases, and 6 bases had no gene match. In nucleotides, the CDR3 is TGTGCCAGCAGCTGGATGGACAGGAGCTATAATTCACCCCTCCACTTT. Residues: CASSWMDRSYNSPLHF.

The chain links TRBV15 to TRBJ1-6, with D maybe TRBD1 (5 bases). The CDR3 has 18 residues. V was trimmed by 0 bases and J by 5 bases, leaving 17 bases between them. CDR1 LNHNV and CDR2 YYDKDF come from the germline V gene (reference sequence). DNA for the CDR3: TGTGCCACCAGCAGAGATGGGACCGGGACTTTTAATAATTCACCCCTCCACTTT. It encodes CATSRDGTGTFNNSPLHF. Complete variable domain (other parts from reference TRBV15 and TRBJ1-6): DAMVIQNPRYQVTQFGKPVTLSCSQTLNHNVMYWYQQKSSQAPKLLFHYYDKDFNNEADTPDNFQSRRPNTSFCFLDIRSPGLGDTAMYLCATSRDGTGTFNNSPLHFGNGTRLTVT.

This chain connects TRBV6-5 to TRBJ1-5; unclear D gene. Germline CDR1 is MNHEY and CDR2 is SVGAGI. The CDR3 runs 14 residues. Trimming took 2 bases from V and 7 from J, leaving 12 bases between them. The DNA for the CDR3 is TGTGCCAGCAGTTACATCCGGGGAGGCCAGCCCCAGCATTTT. It is translated as CASSYIRGGQPQHF.

As regards this clone: The junction does not match germline at one end; this may be a read error. CDR3 in amino acids: CASSSPQQGANEKLFF. CDR3 sequence (DNA): TGTGCCAGCAGTTCCCCTCAACAGGGGGCTAACGAAAAACTGTTTTTT. The rearrangement links TRBV28 to TRBJ1-4; 9 nucleotides match TRBD1. The CDR3 spans 16 residues. Germline CDR1 MDHEN, CDR2 SYDVKM.

The chain is built from TRBV5-1 and TRBJ2-2; TRBD1 is a possible D gene (6 bases). Germline-derived CDR1 and CDR2 are SGHRS and YFSETQ. This CDR3 spans 14 amino acids. V was pared by 4 bases and J by 7 bases, with 14 bases between. CDR3 region: CASSRDTPVGELFF. As DNA, the CDR3 is TGCGCCAGCAGCCGGGACACCCCTGTCGGGGAGCTGTTTTTT. Supplemented by reference TRBV5-1 and TRBJ2-2, the full variable domain reads KAGVTQTPRYLIKTRGQQVTLSCSPISGHRSVSWYQQTPGQGLQFLFEYFSETQRNKGNFPGRFSGRQFSNSRSEMNVSTLELGDSALYLCASSRDTPVGELFFGEGSRLTVL.

The V gene is TRBV28, the J gene TRBJ2-1; maybe TRBD1 (6 bases). This CDR3 contains 13 residues. Germline CDR1 and CDR2: MDHEN and SYDVKM. Between the trimmed V and J ends, which lost 6 bases and 3 bases, there was a span of 9 bases. The CDR3 sequence: CASRQGYYNEQFF. The CDR3 bases are TGTGCCAGCAGACAGGGTTACTACAATGAGCAGTTCTTC.